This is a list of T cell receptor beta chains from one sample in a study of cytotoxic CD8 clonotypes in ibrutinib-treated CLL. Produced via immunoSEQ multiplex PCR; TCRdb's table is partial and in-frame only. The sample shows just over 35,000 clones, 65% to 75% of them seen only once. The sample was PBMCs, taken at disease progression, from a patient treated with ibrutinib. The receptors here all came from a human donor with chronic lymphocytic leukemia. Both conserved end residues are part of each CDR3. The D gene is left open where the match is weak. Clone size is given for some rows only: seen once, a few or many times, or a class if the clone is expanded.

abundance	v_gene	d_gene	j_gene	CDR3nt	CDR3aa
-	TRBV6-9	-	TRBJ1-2	TGTGCCAGCAGTTCCCTAGAAGCTAACTATGGCTACACCTTC	CASSSLEANYGYTF
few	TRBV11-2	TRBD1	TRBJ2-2	TGTGCCAGCACCGCGACTACAGGGGTCACCGGGGAGCTGTTTTTT	CASTATTGVTGELFF
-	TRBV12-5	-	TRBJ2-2	TGTGCTAGTGGTTTGGGGGCCGGGGAGCTGTTTTTT	CASGLGAGELFF
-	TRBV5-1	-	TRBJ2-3	TGCGCCAGCAGCTTTTTCACCCCGGGGACTAGCACAGATACGCAGTATTTT	CASSFFTPGTSTDTQYF
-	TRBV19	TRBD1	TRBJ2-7	TGTGCCAGTAGTATAGGGACAGGGGGCTACGAGCAGTACTTC	CASSIGTGGYEQYF
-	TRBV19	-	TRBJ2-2	TGTGCCAGTAGCACTGACAAGAGGGTGACCGGGGAGCTGTTTTTT	CASSTDKRVTGELFF
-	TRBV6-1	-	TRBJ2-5	TGTGCCACTTCTCGGGCTAGCGAGAACCAAGAGACCCAGTACTTC	CATSRASENQETQYF
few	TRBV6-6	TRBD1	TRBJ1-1	TGTGCCACCATAAGTTGGGACAGGGAGGCTAGCACTGAAGCTTTCTTT	CATISWDREASTEAFF
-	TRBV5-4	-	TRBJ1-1	TGTGCCAGCAGCCATCCTATGGGCGTTTTGACTGAAGCTTTCTTT	CASSHPMGVLTEAFF
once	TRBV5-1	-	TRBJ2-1	TGCGCCAGCAGCTTGGCCCCGGGCTCCGGGGGCTACAATGAGCAGTTCTTC	CASSLAPGSGGYNEQFF
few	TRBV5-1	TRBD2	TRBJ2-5	TGCGCCAGCAGCTTGGAGACTAGCGGGGGAGAGACCCAGTACTTC	CASSLETSGGETQYF
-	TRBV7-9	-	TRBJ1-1	TGTGCCAGCAGCCACCTAAGTCTACGGAACACTGAAGCTTTCTTT	CASSHLSLRNTEAFF
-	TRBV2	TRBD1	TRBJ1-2	TGTGCCAGCAGCCGGGACAGCTATGGCTACACCTTC	CASSRDSYGYTF
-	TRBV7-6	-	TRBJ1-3	TGTGCCAGCAGCTTACACAGGGTCTCTGGAAACACCATATATTTT	CASSLHRVSGNTIYF
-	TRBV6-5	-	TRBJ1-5	TGTGCCAGCAGTGCCCGGGACAGCAATCAGCCCCAGCATTTT	CASSARDSNQPQHF
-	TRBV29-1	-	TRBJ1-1	TGCAGCGTTGAAGATAGTCCAGGAACTGAAGCTTTCTTT	CSVEDSPGTEAFF
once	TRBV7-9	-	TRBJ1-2	TGTGCCAGCAGCTTAGGGGCGGGGAGCTACGCCTTC	CASSLGAGSYAF
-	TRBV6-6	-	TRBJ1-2	TGTGCCAGCGGTAGGGCCGCGGGGACCTTC	CASGRAAGTF
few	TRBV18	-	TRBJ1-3	TGTGCCAGCTCACCACTCTACCCCGGGGCAACTGGAAACACCATATATTTT	CASSPLYPGATGNTIYF
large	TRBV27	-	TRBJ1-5	TGTGCCAGCAGTTTGGGGGGGCTTAGTCAGCCCCAGCATTTT	CASSLGGLSQPQHF
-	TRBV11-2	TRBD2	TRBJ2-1	TGTGCCAGCAGCTTGAGACTAGCGGGGGCCTACAATGAGCAGTTCTTC	CASSLRLAGAYNEQFF
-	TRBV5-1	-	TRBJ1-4	TGCGCCAGCAGCGGGGGGACAACCTCAACTAATGAAAAACTGTTTTTT	CASSGGTTSTNEKLFF
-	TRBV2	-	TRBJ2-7	TGTGCCAGCAGTTACAGGAAAGGGGGACTCGAGCAGTACTTC	CASSYRKGGLEQYF
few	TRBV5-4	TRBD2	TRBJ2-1	TGTGCCAGCAGCTCCGGACGTCTAGCGGGGGGGGACAATGAGCAGTTCTTC	CASSSGRLAGGDNEQFF